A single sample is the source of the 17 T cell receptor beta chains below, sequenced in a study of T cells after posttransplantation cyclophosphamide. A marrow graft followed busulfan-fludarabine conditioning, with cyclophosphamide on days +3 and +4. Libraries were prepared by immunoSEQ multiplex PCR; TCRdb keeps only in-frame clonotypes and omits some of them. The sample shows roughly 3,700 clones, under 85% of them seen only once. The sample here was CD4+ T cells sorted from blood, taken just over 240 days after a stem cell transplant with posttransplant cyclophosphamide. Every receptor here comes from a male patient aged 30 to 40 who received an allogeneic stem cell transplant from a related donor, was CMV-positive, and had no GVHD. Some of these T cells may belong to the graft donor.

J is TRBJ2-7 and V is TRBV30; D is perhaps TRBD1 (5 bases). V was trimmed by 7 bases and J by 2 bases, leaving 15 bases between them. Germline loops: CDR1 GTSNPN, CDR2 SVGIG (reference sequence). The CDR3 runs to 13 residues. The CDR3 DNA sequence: TGTGCCTTGGGGCCAGACCAAACCTACGAGCAGTACTTC. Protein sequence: CALGPDQTYEQYF.

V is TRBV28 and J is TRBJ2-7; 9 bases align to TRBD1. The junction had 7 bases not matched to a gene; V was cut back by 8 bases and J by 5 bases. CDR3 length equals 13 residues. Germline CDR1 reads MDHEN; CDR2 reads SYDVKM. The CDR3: CASGGQGGNEQYF. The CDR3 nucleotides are TGTGCCAGCGGGGGACAGGGAGGCAACGAGCAGTACTTC.

CDR3 in amino acids: CASSPRTGGDYEQYF. CDR3 coding DNA: TGTGCCAGCAGCCCAAGGACGGGCGGGGACTACGAGCAGTACTTC. The chain recombines TRBV7-2 with TRBJ2-7; a possible D gene is TRBD2 (6 bases). CDR1 and CDR2 from the germline V gene are SGHTA and FQGNSA. The germline V and J ends were trimmed by 5 bases and 3 bases, with 17 bases remaining between them. The CDR3 covers 15 residues.

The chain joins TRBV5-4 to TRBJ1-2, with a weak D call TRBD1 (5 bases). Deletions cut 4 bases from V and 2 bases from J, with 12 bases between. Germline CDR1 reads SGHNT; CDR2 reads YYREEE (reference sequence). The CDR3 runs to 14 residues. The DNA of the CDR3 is TGTGCCAGCAGCCAAGGGGTAGGGAACTATGGCTACACCTTC. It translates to CASSQGVGNYGYTF.

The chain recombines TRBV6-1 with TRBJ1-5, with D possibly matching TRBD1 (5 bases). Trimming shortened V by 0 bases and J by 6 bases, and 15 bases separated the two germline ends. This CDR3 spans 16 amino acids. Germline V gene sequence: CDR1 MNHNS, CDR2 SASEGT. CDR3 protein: CASSEAVQGFSQPQHF. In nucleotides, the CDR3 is TGTGCCAGCAGTGAAGCGGTTCAGGGATTTAGTCAGCCCCAGCATTTT.

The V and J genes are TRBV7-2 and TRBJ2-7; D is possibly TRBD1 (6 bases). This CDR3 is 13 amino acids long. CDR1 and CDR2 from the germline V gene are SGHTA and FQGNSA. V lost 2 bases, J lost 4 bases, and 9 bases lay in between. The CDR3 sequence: CASSLNREYEQYF. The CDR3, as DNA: TGTGCCAGCAGCTTAAACAGGGAGTACGAGCAGTACTTC.

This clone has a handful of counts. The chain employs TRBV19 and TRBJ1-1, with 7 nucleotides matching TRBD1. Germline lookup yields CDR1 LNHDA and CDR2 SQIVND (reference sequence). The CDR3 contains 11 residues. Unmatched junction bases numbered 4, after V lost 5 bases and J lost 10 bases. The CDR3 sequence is CASSLNRGAFF. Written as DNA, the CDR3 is TGTGCCAGTAGTCTGAACAGGGGAGCTTTCTTT.

Here the CDR3 reads CASSPSSHFFTDTQYF. The CDR3 DNA is TGTGCCAGCTCACCTTCTTCGCACTTTTTCACAGATACGCAGTATTTT. The rearrangement uses TRBV18 and TRBJ2-3; D call uncertain. Germline CDR1 is KGHSH and CDR2 is LQKENI. V lost 3 bases and J lost 2, with 15 bases in between. The CDR3 contains 16 residues.

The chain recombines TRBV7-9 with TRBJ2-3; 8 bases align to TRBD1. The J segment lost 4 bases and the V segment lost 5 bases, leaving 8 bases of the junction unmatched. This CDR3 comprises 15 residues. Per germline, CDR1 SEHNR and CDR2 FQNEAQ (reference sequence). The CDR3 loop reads CASSHDRGRADTQYF. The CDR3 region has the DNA TGTGCCAGCAGCCACGACAGGGGAAGGGCAGATACGCAGTATTTT.

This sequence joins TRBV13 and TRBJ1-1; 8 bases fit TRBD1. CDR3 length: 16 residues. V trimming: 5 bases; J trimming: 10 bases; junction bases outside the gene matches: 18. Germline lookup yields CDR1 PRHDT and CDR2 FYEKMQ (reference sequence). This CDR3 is CASSPPRRTGSAGAFF. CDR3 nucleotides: TGTGCCAGCAGCCCTCCCAGACGGACAGGGTCCGCCGGAGCTTTCTTT.

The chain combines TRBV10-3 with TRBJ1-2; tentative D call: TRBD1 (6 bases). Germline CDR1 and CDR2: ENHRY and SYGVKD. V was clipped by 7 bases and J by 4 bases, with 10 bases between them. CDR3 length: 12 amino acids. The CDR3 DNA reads TGTGCCATCACCTCGGACAGCTATGGCTACACCTTC. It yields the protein CAITSDSYGYTF.

CDR3 sequence (DNA): TGTGCCAGCTCACTTGACAGGGGAAGGTCCGATGAGCAGTTCTTC. Protein sequence: CASSLDRGRSDEQFF. J is TRBJ2-1 and V is TRBV18, with 8 bases aligning to TRBD1. With V trimmed by 4 bases and J by 8 bases, 10 bases remained unmatched. From germline, CDR1 is KGHSH and CDR2 LQKENI. There are 15 residues in the CDR3. The variable domain in full, with the rest retrieved from reference TRBV18 and TRBJ2-1, is NAGVMQNPRHLVRRRGQEARLRCSPMKGHSHVYWYRQLPEEGLKFMVYLQKENIIDESGMPKERFSAEFPKEGPSILRIQQVVRGDSAAYFCASSLDRGRSDEQFFGPGTRLTVL.

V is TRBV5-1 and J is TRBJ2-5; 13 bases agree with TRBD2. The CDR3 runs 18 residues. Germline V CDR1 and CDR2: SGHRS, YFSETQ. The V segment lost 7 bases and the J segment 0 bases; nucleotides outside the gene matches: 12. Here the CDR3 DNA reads TGCGCCAGCCTCGGAACTAGCGGGGGGGAAATGTACCAAGAGACCCAGTACTTC. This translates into CASLGTSGGEMYQETQYF. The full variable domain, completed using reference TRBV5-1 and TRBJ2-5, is KAGVTQTPRYLIKTRGQQVTLSCSPISGHRSVSWYQQTPGQGLQFLFEYFSETQRNKGNFPGRFSGRQFSNSRSEMNVSTLELGDSALYLCASLGTSGGEMYQETQYFGPGTRLLVL.

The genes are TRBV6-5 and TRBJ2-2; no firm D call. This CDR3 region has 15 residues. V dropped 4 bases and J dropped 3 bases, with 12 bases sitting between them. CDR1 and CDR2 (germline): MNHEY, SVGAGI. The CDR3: CASSSPPGYTGELFF. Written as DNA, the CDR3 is TGTGCCAGCAGTTCACCCCCAGGTTACACCGGGGAGCTGTTTTTT.

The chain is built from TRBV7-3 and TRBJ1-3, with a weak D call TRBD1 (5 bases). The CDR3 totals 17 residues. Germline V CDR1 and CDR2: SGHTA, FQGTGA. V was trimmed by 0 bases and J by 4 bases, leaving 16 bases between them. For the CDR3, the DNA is TGTGCCAGCAGCTTAACCCCTCGTAGGGGTACGGGAAACACCATATATTTT. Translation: CASSLTPRRGTGNTIYF.

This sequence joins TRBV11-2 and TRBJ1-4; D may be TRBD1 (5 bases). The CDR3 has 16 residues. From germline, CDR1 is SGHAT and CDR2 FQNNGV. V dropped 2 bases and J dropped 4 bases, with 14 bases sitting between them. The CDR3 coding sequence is TGTGCCAGCAGCTTAAAGCGAGAGCAGGGTAATGAAAAACTGTTTTTT. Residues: CASSLKREQGNEKLFF.

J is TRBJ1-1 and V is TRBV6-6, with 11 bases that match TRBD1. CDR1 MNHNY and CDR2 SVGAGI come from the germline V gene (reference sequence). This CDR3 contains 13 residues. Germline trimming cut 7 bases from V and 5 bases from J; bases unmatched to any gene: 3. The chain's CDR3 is CASIGQGATEAFF. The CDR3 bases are TGTGCCAGCATAGGACAGGGGGCGACTGAAGCTTTCTTT.